One T cell receptor beta chain is described in this entry. The CDR3 runs to 14 residues. The V gene's germline CDR1 is GTSNPN and CDR2 SVGIG (reference sequence). The V gene lost 5 bases and the J gene lost 3 bases, with 16 bases spanning the gap. This sample is part of a study of T cells in localized non-small cell lung cancer. Profiling relied on immunoSEQ multiplex PCR, and the TCRdb table lists in-frame clones only, not all of them. The data show about 25,000 clones, less than 90% seen once. V is TRBV30 and J is TRBJ1-1, with a possible D match to TRBD1 (6 bases). Sequenced here: peripheral blood, sampled before any cancer treatment. The origin of this receptor is an older female donor with stage I lung adenocarcinoma. The CDR3 DNA sequence: TGTGCCTGGGGCACAGGGAATGTAGACACTGAAGCTTTCTTT. Amino acid sequence: CAWGTGNVDTEAFF.